These 18 T cell receptor beta chains were all obtained from the same sample, sequenced in a study of T cells in Graves' hyperthyroidism and ophthalmopathy. RNA transcripts were the template for amplifying TCR beta CDR3 regions. First-round RT-PCR targeting the TCR CDR3 was performed with the HTBI primer set. TCRdb re-derived calls from the multiplex PCR reads in MiXCR, one entry per CDR3 protein. The sample holds approximately 400,000 distinct CDR3 sequences, over 12% seen once. Sequences were obtained from blood. The receptors were gathered from a middle-aged man with Graves' ophthalmopathy.

This clonotype was recorded many times. V gene TRBV20-1 combines with J gene TRBJ2-7, with 7 positions matching TRBD1. This CDR3 has 14 amino acids. Germline assignment: CDR1 DFQATT and CDR2 SNEGSKA (reference sequence). After removal of 3 bases from V and 5 bases from J, the junction contained 10 bases not matched to a gene. The CDR3 DNA reads as TGCAGTGCTAGGCCCCCAGGGGGATGGGACGAGCAGTACTTC. Translation: CSARPPGGWDEQYF.

This clonotype appeared many times. The genes are TRBV2 and TRBJ1-1, with D uncertain. V was pared by 8 bases and J by 0 bases, with 10 bases between. CDR1 and CDR2 from the germline V gene are SNHLY and FYNNEI. CDR3 length: 13 amino acids. For the CDR3, the DNA is TGTGCCAGCCGCTCCCTGTTGAACACTGAAGCTTTCTTT. Protein: CASRSLLNTEAFF.

For this clonotype: A clone one base away is much larger, so this may be a read error. The chain is built from TRBV6-1 and TRBJ2-1, with TRBD2 matching over 11 bases. V was pared by 10 bases and J by 9 bases, with 17 bases of the junction left unmatched. This CDR3 has 16 residues. The germline gives CDR1 MNHNS, CDR2 SASEGT. Here the CDR3 reads CANSRALAGVDSEQFF. In nucleotides, the CDR3 is TGTGCCAACAGCCGCGCACTAGCGGGAGTAGACAGTGAGCAGTTCTTC.

V usage is TRBV19 and J usage is TRBJ1-4, with D hard to call. CDR1 and CDR2 (germline): LNHDA, SQIVND (reference sequence). The length of the CDR3 is 13 residues. Trimming shortened V by 7 bases and J by 8 bases, and 14 bases separated the two germline ends. The CDR3 reads CASKSRNQEKLFF. The CDR3 coding sequence is TGTGCCAGTAAGTCGAGGAATCAGGAAAAACTGTTTTTT. The full variable domain, rest sourced from reference TRBV19 and TRBJ1-4, is DGGITQSPKYLFRKEGQNVTLSCEQNLNHDAMYWYRQDPGQGLRLIYYSQIVNDFQKGDIAEGYSVSREKKESFPLTVTSAQKNPTAFYLCASKSRNQEKLFFGSGTQLSVL.

This clonotype was detected ten times or more. The chain is built from TRBV20-1 and TRBJ1-1; D gene unclear. The CDR3 spans 16 residues. V shed 7 bases and J shed 1 base, with 22 bases lying between them. CDR1 DFQATT and CDR2 SNEGSKA come from the germline V gene (reference sequence). The CDR3 loop is CSVQPPIARPNTEAFF. The CDR3 DNA follows: TGCAGTGTCCAACCCCCGATTGCCCGACCGAACACTGAAGCTTTCTTT.

This clonotype was observed at least ten times. V usage is TRBV30 and J usage is TRBJ2-1; the match to TRBD2 covers 9 bases. The CDR3 has 14 amino acids. Germline V gene data show CDR1 as GTSNPN and CDR2 as SVGIG (reference sequence). The V segment lost 7 bases and the J segment 10 bases; nucleotides outside the gene matches: 14. The DNA of the CDR3 is TGTGCCTTTCTATCTAGCGGGGAAGAGGGGGAGCAGTTCTTC. Translated, it gives CAFLSSGEEGEQFF.

This clonotype was observed a few times. The chain is built from TRBV25-1 and TRBJ2-2, with D unresolved. This CDR3 is built from 17 residues. CDR1 is MGHDK and CDR2 is SYGVNS in the germline V gene. Trimming took 2 bases from V and 2 from J, leaving 15 bases between them. CDR3 amino acids: CASSEQYGPSNTGELFF. CDR3 DNA sequence: TGTGCCAGCAGTGAACAATATGGGCCAAGTAACACCGGGGAGCTGTTTTTT.

This clonotype was found many times. The chain links TRBV5-1 to TRBJ2-1, with D possibly matching TRBD2 (5 bases). The length of the CDR3 is 17 residues. The ends were cut back, 0 bases at V and 0 bases at J, with 13 bases in the middle. Germline CDR1 and CDR2: SGHRS and YFSETQ. CDR3 loop: CASSLDGGSSSYNEQFF. The CDR3 DNA sequence: TGCGCCAGCAGCTTGGATGGAGGTTCGAGCTCCTACAATGAGCAGTTCTTC.

This clonotype was seen many times. The J gene is TRBJ2-3, the V gene TRBV29-1, with 7 positions matching TRBD1. This CDR3 spans 14 amino acids. CDR1 is SQVTM, CDR2 ANQGSEA, per germline. J was trimmed by 0 bases and V by 6 bases; bases with no gene match: 6. CDR3 in DNA: TGCAGCGTCGTCGACAGGGCTAGCACAGATACGCAGTATTTT. Its translation is CSVVDRASTDTQYF.

This clonotype was recorded many times. The chain combines TRBV20-1 with TRBJ2-1; 8 bases map to TRBD1. The germline gives CDR1 DFQATT, CDR2 SNEGSKA (reference sequence). This CDR3 is built from 17 residues. Trimming removed 6 bases from V and 7 bases from J; junction bases left unmatched: 20. CDR3 in DNA: TGCAGTGCCGGCGGGACAACCCTTGGGACAGGCCGTAATGAGCAGTTCTTC. Translation gives CSAGGTTLGTGRNEQFF.

Ten or more counts support this clonotype. CDR3 DNA sequence: TGCGCCAGCAGCTTGGACGGGACTAGCGTAGAGACCCAGTACTTC. Amino acids: CASSLDGTSVETQYF. The chain combines TRBV5-1 with TRBJ2-5; TRBD2 agrees at 10 bases. Germline V CDR1 and CDR2: SGHRS, YFSETQ. V was pared by 0 bases and J by 4 bases, with 3 bases of the junction left unmatched. This CDR3 is 15 amino acids long.

To note about this clonotype: A much larger clone is a single base away; this may be a read error. The chain combines TRBV5-5 with TRBJ2-5; 14 bases are shared with TRBD2. V lost 3 bases to trimming and J lost 13 bases; unmatched junction nucleotides: 11. The germline CDR1 and CDR2 sequences are SGHKS and YYEKEE (reference sequence). The length of the CDR3 is 15 residues. The DNA for the CDR3 is TGTGCCAGCAGCTGGTTGTTCGGGACTAGCGGGAGTTCGTACTTC. It translates to CASSWLFGTSGSSYF.

This clonotype was seen at least ten times. This chain joins TRBV28 and TRBJ2-7; no firm D call. The germline V gene encodes CDR1 MDHEN and CDR2 SYDVKM. V was trimmed by 3 bases and J by 3 bases, leaving 6 bases between them. This CDR3 is built from 12 residues. CDR3 sequence: CASSFQYYEQYF. The DNA of the CDR3 is TGTGCCAGCAGTTTCCAATACTACGAGCAGTACTTC.

This clonotype was detected many times. The chain carries TRBV20-1 and TRBJ2-3; possible D gene TRBD2, 5 bases. Trimming left V 6 bases short and J 1 base short, with 11 bases between. Germline-derived CDR1 and CDR2 are DFQATT and SNEGSKA (reference sequence). This CDR3 is built from 13 residues. CDR3 sequence: CSAQSRGTDTQYF. The CDR3, as DNA: TGCAGTGCCCAGTCGAGGGGCACAGATACGCAGTATTTT.

This clonotype was recorded a few times. The chain has TRBV29-1 and TRBJ2-5; D gene unclear. The CDR3 contains 11 residues. Germline V gene sequence: CDR1 SQVTM, CDR2 ANQGSEA. V lost 8 bases and J 4 bases, leaving 11 bases between the germline ends. CDR3 sequence: CSLVVAETQYF. The CDR3 bases are TGCAGCCTGGTCGTGGCAGAGACCCAGTACTTC.

The chain links TRBV20-1 to TRBJ1-5; D perhaps matches TRBD1 (6 bases). CDR1 and CDR2 from the germline V gene are DFQATT and SNEGSKA (reference sequence). The CDR3 contains 16 residues. With 3 bases removed from V and 4 bases from J, the gap between germline ends came to 19 bases. The CDR3 sequence: CSASLAGRGPNQPQHF. CDR3 nucleotides: TGCAGTGCTAGTCTTGCGGGCAGGGGTCCTAATCAGCCCCAGCATTTT.

This clonotype was detected many times. This chain connects TRBV27 to TRBJ2-3; TRBD1 matches at 8 bases. This CDR3 has 16 residues. In germline, CDR1 is MNHEY, CDR2 SMNVEV (reference sequence). V lost 6 bases to trimming and J lost 2 bases; unmatched junction nucleotides: 10. CDR3 sequence (DNA): TGTGCCAGCAGAATTCTACAGGGGGTATCCACAGATACGCAGTATTTT. Its translation: CASRILQGVSTDTQYF.

This clonotype turned up a few times. V gene TRBV6-2 or TRBV6-3 combines with J gene TRBJ2-2; the D gene is possibly TRBD2 (6 bases). CDR1 and CDR2 (germline): MNHEY, SVGEGT. Deletions cut 6 bases from V and 5 bases from J, with 10 bases between. The CDR3 has 13 amino acids. CDR3 bases: TGTGCCAGCAGGCGGGACTTTACCGGGGAGCTGTTTTTT. Translation: CASRRDFTGELFF.